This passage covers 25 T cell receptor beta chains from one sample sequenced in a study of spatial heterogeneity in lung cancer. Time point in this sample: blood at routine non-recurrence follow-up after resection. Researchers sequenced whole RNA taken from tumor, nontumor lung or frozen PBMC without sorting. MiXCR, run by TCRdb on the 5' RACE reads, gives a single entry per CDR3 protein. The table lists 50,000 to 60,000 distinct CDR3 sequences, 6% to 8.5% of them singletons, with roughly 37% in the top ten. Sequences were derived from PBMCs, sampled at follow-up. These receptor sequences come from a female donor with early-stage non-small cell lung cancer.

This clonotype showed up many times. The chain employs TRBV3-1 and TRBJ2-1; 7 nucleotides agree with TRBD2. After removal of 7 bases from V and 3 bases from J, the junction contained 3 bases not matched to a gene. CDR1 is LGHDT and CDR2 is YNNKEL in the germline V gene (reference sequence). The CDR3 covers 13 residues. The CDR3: CASTTGGYNEQFF. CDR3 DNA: TGTGCCAGCACGACGGGGGGCTACAATGAGCAGTTCTTC.

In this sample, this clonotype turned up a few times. The CDR3 spells CSASQRSGVGYTF. Written as DNA, the CDR3 is TGCAGTGCTAGTCAGAGGTCGGGGGTTGGCTACACCTTC. The chain uses TRBV20-1 and TRBJ1-2; D may be TRBD1 (5 bases). In germline, CDR1 is DFQATT, CDR2 SNEGSKA (reference sequence). V lost 3 bases and J lost 7, with 15 bases in between. The CDR3 has 13 residues.

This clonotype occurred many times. CDR3 nucleotide sequence: TGCAGCGTTGAGGGACACGGGGAAGATACGCAGTATTTT. It encodes CSVEGHGEDTQYF. The chain couples TRBV29-1 to TRBJ2-3, with D maybe TRBD1 (6 bases). The germline gives CDR1 SQVTM, CDR2 ANQGSEA. CDR3 length: 13 amino acids. Trimming stripped 3 bases from V and 5 bases from J, with 12 bases between.

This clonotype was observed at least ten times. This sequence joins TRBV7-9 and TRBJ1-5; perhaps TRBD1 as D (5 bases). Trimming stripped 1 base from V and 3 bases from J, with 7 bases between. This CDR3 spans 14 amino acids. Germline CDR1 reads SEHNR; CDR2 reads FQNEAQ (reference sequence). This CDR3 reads CASSLGQSNQPQHF. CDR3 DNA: TGTGCCAGCAGCTTAGGACAGTCCAATCAGCCCCAGCATTTT.

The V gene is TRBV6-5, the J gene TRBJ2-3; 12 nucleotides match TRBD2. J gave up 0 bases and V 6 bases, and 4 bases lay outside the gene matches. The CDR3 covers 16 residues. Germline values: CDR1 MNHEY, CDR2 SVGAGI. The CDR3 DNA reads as TGTGCCAGCAGAAATCTAGCGGGGGGGAGCACAGATACGCAGTATTTT. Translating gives CASRNLAGGSTDTQYF.

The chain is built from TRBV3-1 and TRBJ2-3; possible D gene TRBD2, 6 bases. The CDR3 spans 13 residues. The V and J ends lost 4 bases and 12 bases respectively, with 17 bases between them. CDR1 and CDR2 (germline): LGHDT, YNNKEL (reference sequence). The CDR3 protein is CASSRGKRLVQYF. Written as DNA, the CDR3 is TGTGCCAGCAGCCGCGGAAAAAGACTAGTTCAGTATTTT.

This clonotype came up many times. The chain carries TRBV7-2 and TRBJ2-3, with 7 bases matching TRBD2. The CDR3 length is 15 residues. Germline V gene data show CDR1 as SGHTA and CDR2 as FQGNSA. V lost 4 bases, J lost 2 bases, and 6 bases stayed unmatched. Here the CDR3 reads CASSYSGLHTDTQYF. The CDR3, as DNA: TGTGCCAGCAGCTACTCGGGACTACACACAGATACGCAGTATTTT.

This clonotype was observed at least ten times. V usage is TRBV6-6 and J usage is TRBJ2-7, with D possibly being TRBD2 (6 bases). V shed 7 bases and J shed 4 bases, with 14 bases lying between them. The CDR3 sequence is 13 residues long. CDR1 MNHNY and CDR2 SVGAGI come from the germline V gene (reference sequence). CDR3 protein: CASKFSGEYEQYF. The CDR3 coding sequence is TGTGCCAGCAAGTTTAGCGGAGAATACGAGCAGTACTTC.

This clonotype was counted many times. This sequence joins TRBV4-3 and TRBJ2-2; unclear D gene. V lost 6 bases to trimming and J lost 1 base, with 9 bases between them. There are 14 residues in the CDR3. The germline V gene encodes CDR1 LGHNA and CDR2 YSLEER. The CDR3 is CASRRDRNTGELFF. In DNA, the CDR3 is TGCGCCAGCAGACGTGACCGGAACACCGGGGAGCTGTTTTTT.

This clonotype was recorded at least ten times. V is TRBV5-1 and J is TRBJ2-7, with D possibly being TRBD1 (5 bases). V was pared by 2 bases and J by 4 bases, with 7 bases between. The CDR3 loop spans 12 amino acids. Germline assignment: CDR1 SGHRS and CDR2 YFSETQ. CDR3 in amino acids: CASSFQGYEQYF. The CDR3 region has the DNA TGCGCCAGCAGCTTCCAGGGTTACGAGCAGTACTTC.

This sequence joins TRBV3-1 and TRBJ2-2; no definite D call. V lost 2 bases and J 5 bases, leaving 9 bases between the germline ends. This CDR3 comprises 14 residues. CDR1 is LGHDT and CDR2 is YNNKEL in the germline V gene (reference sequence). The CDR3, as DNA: TGTGCCAGCAGCCAAATGGAGTTTACCGGGGAGCTGTTTTTT. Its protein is CASSQMEFTGELFF.

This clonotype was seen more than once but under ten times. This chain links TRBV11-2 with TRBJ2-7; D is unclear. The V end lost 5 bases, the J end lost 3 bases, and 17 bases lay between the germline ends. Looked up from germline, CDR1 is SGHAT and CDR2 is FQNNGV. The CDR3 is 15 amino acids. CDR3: CASSLSKGSNYEQYF. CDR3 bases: TGTGCCAGCAGCCTCTCCAAAGGCAGCAACTACGAGCAGTACTTC.

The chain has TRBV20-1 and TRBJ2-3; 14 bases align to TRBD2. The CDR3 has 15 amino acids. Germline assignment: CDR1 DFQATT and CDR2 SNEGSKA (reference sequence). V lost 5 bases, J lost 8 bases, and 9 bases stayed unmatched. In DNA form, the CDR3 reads TGCAGTGCTGGGACTAGCGGGGGACTGAGGGGTACGCAGTATTTT. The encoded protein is CSAGTSGGLRGTQYF.

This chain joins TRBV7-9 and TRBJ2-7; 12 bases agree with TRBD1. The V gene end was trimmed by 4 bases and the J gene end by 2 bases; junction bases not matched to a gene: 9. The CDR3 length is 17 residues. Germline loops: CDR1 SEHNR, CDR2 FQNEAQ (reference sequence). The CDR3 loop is CASSSLGGTGGPYEQYF. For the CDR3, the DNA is TGTGCCAGCAGCTCCCTAGGGGGGACAGGGGGCCCCTACGAGCAGTACTTC.

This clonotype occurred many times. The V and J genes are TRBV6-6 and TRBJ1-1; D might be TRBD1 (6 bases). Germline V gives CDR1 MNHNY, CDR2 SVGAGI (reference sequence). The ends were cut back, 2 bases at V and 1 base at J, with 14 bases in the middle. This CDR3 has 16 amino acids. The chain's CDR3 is CASSYRGGAKNTEAFF. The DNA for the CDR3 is TGTGCCAGCAGTTACCGTGGGGGGGCCAAGAACACTGAAGCTTTCTTT.

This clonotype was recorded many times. The CDR3 loop reads CSASDSIATNEKLFF. CDR3 bases: TGCAGTGCTAGTGACTCTATTGCAACTAATGAAAAACTGTTTTTT. This chain uses TRBV20-1 with TRBJ1-4; no firm D call. CDR1 DFQATT and CDR2 SNEGSKA come from the germline V gene (reference sequence). CDR3 size: 15 residues. The V end lost 3 bases, the J end lost 0 bases, and 11 bases lay between the germline ends.

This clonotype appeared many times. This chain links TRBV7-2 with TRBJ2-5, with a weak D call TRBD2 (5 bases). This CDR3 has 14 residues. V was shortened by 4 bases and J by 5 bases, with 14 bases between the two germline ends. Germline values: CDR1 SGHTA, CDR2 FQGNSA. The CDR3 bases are TGTGCCAGCAGCTCAGTACTACGAGGGGAGACCCAGTACTTC. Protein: CASSSVLRGETQYF.

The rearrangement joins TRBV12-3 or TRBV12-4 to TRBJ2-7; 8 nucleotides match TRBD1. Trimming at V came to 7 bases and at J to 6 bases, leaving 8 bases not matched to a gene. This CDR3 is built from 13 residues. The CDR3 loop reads CASKEGQVFEQYF. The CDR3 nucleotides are TGTGCCAGCAAGGAGGGACAGGTGTTCGAGCAGTACTTC.

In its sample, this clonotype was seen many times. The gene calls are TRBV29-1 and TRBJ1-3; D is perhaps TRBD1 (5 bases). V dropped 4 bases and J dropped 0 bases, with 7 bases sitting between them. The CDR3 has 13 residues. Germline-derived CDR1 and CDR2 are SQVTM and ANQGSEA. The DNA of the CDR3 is TGCAGCGTTGTACAGGCCTCTGGAAACACCATATATTTT. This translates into CSVVQASGNTIYF.

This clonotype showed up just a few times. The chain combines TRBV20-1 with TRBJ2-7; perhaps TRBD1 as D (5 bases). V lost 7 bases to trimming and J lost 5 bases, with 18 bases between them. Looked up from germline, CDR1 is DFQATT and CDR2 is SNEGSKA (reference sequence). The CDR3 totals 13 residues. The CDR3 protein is CSVEKGDQDEQYF. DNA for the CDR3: TGCAGTGTCGAGAAAGGGGATCAGGACGAGCAGTACTTC.

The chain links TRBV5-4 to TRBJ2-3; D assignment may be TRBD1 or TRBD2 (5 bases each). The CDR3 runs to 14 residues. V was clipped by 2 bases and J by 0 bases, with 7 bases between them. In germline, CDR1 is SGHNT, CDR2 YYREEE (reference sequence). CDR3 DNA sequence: TGTGCCAGCAGCTTATGGGGGAGCACAGATACGCAGTATTTT. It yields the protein CASSLWGSTDTQYF.

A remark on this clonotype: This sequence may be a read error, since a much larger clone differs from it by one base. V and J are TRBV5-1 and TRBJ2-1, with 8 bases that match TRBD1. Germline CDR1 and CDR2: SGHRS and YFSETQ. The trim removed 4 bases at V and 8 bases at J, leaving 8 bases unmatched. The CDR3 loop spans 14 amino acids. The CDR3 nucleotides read TGCGCCAGCAGCAAACCGGGACAGGACGATGAGCAGTTCTTC. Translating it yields CASSKPGQDDEQFF.

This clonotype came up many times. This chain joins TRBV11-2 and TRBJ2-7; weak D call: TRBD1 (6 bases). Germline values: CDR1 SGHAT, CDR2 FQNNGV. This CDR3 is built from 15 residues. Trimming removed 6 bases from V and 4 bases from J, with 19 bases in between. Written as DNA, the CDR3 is TGTGCCAGCAGGAAAACCGGGACATCTCGGTACGAGCAGTACTTC. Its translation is CASRKTGTSRYEQYF.

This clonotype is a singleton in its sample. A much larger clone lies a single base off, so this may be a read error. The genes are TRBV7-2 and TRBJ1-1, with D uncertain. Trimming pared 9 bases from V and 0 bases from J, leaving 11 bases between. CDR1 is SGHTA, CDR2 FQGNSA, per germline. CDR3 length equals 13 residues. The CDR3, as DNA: TGTGCCAGTGAGTGGCAGCTGAACACTGAAGCTTTCTTT. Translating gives CASEWQLNTEAFF.

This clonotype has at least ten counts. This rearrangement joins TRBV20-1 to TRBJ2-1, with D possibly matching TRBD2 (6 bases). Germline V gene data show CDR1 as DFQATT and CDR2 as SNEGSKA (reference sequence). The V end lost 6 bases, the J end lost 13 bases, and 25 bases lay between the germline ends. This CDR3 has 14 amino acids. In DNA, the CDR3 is TGCAGTGCCCTAGACCCCCGGCGCGGGGCCGGCCAGTTCTTC. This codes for CSALDPRRGAGQFF.